The 21 T cell receptor beta chains listed next were all sequenced from one sample in a study of blood T cell repertoires in COVID-19. Some clones are missing from TCRdb's copy, which holds only in-frame ones; the method was immunoSEQ multiplex PCR. Seen here are some 380,000 clones, around 87% observed once, and the top ten hold 1% to 1.5%. The sequencing sample was made of PBMCs or T cells enriched from blood (not recorded which). Every receptor here comes from a man between 25 and 39 years old who had recovered from COVID-19.

The chain carries TRBV27 and TRBJ2-1, with D maybe TRBD2 (7 bases). The CDR3 contains 13 residues. Trimming shortened V by 6 bases and J by 5 bases, and 11 bases separated the two germline ends. CDR1 is MNHEY and CDR2 is SMNVEV in the germline V gene (reference sequence). The CDR3 DNA follows: TGTGCCAGCAGGGGGGGGCTCGACAATGAGCAGTTCTTC. Translation gives CASRGGLDNEQFF.

The V gene is TRBV5-1, the J gene TRBJ1-4; TRBD1 aligns across 7 bases. Trimming at V came to 0 bases and at J to 6 bases, leaving 5 bases not matched to a gene. Germline CDR1 and CDR2: SGHRS and YFSETQ. This CDR3 is built from 15 residues. The CDR3, as DNA: TGCGCCAGCAGCTTGGGAGGGGGCCAGGATGAAAAACTGTTTTTT. Residues: CASSLGGGQDEKLFF.

The chain couples TRBV5-1 to TRBJ1-4; D is uncertain. The length of the CDR3 is 18 residues. Per germline, CDR1 SGHRS and CDR2 YFSETQ. The V gene lost 0 bases and the J gene lost 0 bases, with 15 bases spanning the gap. The CDR3 DNA reads as TGCGCCAGCAGCTTGGACAGCCTTACGTTTGCAACTAATGAAAAACTGTTTTTT. It encodes CASSLDSLTFATNEKLFF.

The V gene is TRBV9, the J gene TRBJ1-2, with D possibly being TRBD1 (5 bases). In germline, CDR1 is SGDLS, CDR2 YYNGEE. This CDR3 region has 12 residues. Trimming pared 6 bases from V and 8 bases from J, leaving 14 bases between. The CDR3 sequence is CASIGGLGGYTF. In DNA, the CDR3 is TGTGCCAGCATTGGGGGACTGGGAGGCTACACCTTC.

The table lists this clone with a few counts. The chain recombines TRBV19 with TRBJ1-2, with no clear D. The CDR3 runs to 13 residues. The V end lost 6 bases, the J end lost 1 base, and 9 bases lay between the germline ends. CDR1 LNHDA and CDR2 SQIVND come from the germline V gene (reference sequence). The CDR3 sequence is CASSPPVNYGYTF. CDR3 nucleotide sequence: TGTGCCAGTAGCCCACCGGTTAACTATGGCTACACCTTC.

The chain combines TRBV24-1 with TRBJ2-1; tentative D call: TRBD2 (6 bases). Deletions cut 3 bases from V and 9 bases from J, with 11 bases between. Germline CDR1 is KGHDR and CDR2 is SFDVKD. The CDR3 runs 13 residues. CDR3 bases: TGTGCCACCAGTGATCGGAGGGGTGGTGAGCAGTTCTTC. It specifies CATSDRRGGEQFF.

Only a few counts were recorded for this clone. The rearrangement uses TRBV6-5 and TRBJ1-5, with 7 bases matching TRBD1. After removal of 6 bases from V and 3 bases from J, the junction contained 8 bases not matched to a gene. The germline V gene has CDR1 MNHEY and CDR2 SVGAGI. The CDR3 has 15 residues. The CDR3: CASRRRQGSNQPQHF. The CDR3 region has the DNA TGTGCCAGCAGACGCAGACAGGGCTCCAATCAGCCCCAGCATTTT.

The CDR3 spells CATSIRRDSLYGYTF. The CDR3, as DNA: TGTGCCACCAGCATCCGCCGGGACAGCCTCTATGGCTACACCTTC. V usage is TRBV15 and J usage is TRBJ1-2; TRBD1 matches at 7 bases. Germline trimming cut 4 bases from V and 4 bases from J; bases unmatched to any gene: 9. Germline values: CDR1 LNHNV, CDR2 YYDKDF (reference sequence). This CDR3 region has 15 residues.

The genes are TRBV18 and TRBJ2-5, with D possibly TRBD1 on 5 matching bases. Germline lookup yields CDR1 KGHSH and CDR2 LQKENI. Trimming left V 0 bases short and J 5 bases short, with 10 bases between. CDR3 length equals 14 residues. The CDR3 DNA reads as TGTGCCAGCTCACCACCGCCAGGGTACGAGACCCAGTACTTC. Its translation: CASSPPPGYETQYF.

The chain links TRBV15 to TRBJ2-4, with TRBD1 identical over 10 bases. The length of the CDR3 is 16 residues. Trimming cost V 5 bases and J 8 bases; bases outside gene matches: 12. The germline gives CDR1 LNHNV, CDR2 YYDKDF (reference sequence). CDR3 loop: CATSATTGTGADIQYF. In DNA form, the CDR3 reads TGTGCCACCAGCGCCACCACCGGGACAGGGGCTGACATTCAGTACTTC.

CDR3 DNA: TGTGCCAGCAGCCAAGATAGGGGCACTGAAGCTTTCTTT. Translating it yields CASSQDRGTEAFF. The chain recombines TRBV4-2 with TRBJ1-1, with D possibly matching TRBD1 (5 bases). Germline V CDR1 and CDR2: LGHNA, YNFKEQ. CDR3 length: 13 amino acids. The V end lost 0 bases, the J end lost 4 bases, and 6 bases lay between the germline ends.

V gene TRBV7-9 combines with J gene TRBJ2-5; 7 nucleotides align to TRBD1. The CDR3 is 13 residues long. Trimming took 1 base from V and 4 from J; bases not matched to a gene: 0. The germline CDR1 and CDR2 sequences are SEHNR and FQNEAQ (reference sequence). The CDR3 protein is CASSLGTGETQYF. DNA for the CDR3: TGTGCCAGCAGCTTAGGGACAGGAGAGACCCAGTACTTC.

The chain is built from TRBV6-5 and TRBJ1-1, with 8 bases lining up with TRBD1. The CDR3 extends over 15 amino acids. Germline V gene sequence: CDR1 MNHEY, CDR2 SVGAGI. The J segment lost 6 bases and the V segment lost 0 bases, leaving 6 bases of the junction unmatched. The DNA for the CDR3 is TGTGCCAGCAGTTACTCGACGGCAGGGGGCTCTGAAGCTTTCTTT. Its protein is CASSYSTAGGSEAFF.

The CDR3 DNA follows: TGTGCCAGCACCCCGGACAGGTTCGATACGCAGTATTTT. Translation: CASTPDRFDTQYF. This chain links TRBV6-5 with TRBJ2-3, with 7 bases lining up with TRBD1. This CDR3 spans 13 amino acids. Germline CDR1 reads MNHEY; CDR2 reads SVGAGI. Germline trimming cut 7 bases from V and 6 bases from J; bases unmatched to any gene: 7.

The V gene is TRBV15, the J gene TRBJ2-2; 9 bases match TRBD1. The germline V gene has CDR1 LNHNV and CDR2 YYDKDF (reference sequence). V lost 5 bases, J lost 6 bases, and 7 bases stayed unmatched. This CDR3 has 15 residues. CDR3 sequence reads: CATSGGDRDSGELFF. CDR3 bases: TGTGCCACCAGCGGGGGGGACAGGGATTCCGGGGAGCTGTTTTTT.

The chain is built from TRBV15 and TRBJ2-3; 11 bases fit TRBD2. Germline V gene sequence: CDR1 LNHNV, CDR2 YYDKDF (reference sequence). The CDR3 spans 16 residues. The junction had 4 bases not matched to a gene; V was cut back by 3 bases and J by 2 bases. This CDR3 reads CATSRRLAGFTDTQYF. CDR3 nucleotides: TGTGCCACCAGCAGGAGACTAGCGGGATTCACAGATACGCAGTATTTT.

This rearrangement joins TRBV5-1 to TRBJ1-4; 12 bases align to TRBD1. Per germline, CDR1 SGHRS and CDR2 YFSETQ. The CDR3 runs to 16 residues. The V segment lost 3 bases and the J segment 7 bases; nucleotides outside the gene matches: 7. CDR3 nucleotide sequence: TGCGCCAGCAGCTCCGGGACAGGGGGCGCCGGTGAAAAACTGTTTTTT. Amino acids: CASSSGTGGAGEKLFF.

The V call is TRBV30, the J call TRBJ2-1; D gene ambiguous. The CDR3 runs 15 residues. V was clipped by 0 bases and J by 7 bases, with 16 bases between them. Germline V CDR1 and CDR2: GTSNPN, SVGIG (reference sequence). CDR3 sequence reads: CAWSVPDFGRNEQFF. CDR3 bases: TGTGCCTGGAGTGTACCCGATTTCGGCAGGAATGAGCAGTTCTTC.

The rearrangement joins TRBV19 to TRBJ2-7; tentatively, D is TRBD1 (5 bases). V lost 0 bases and J lost 6, with 6 bases in between. CDR1 and CDR2 (germline): LNHDA, SQIVND (reference sequence). CDR3 length: 12 amino acids. The CDR3 protein is CASSIDQGEQYF. CDR3 DNA sequence: TGTGCCAGTAGTATAGATCAGGGCGAGCAGTACTTC.

J is TRBJ1-2 and V is TRBV30; D remains ambiguous. Trimming shortened V by 3 bases and J by 8 bases, and 22 bases separated the two germline ends. The CDR3 loop spans 15 amino acids. Germline CDR1 reads GTSNPN; CDR2 reads SVGIG (reference sequence). This CDR3 reads CAWSAAEGLFVGYTF. For the CDR3, the DNA is TGTGCCTGGAGCGCAGCCGAGGGCCTTTTTGTCGGCTACACCTTC.

This clone appeared once. This rearrangement joins TRBV12-3 or TRBV12-4 to TRBJ1-1; D not certain. The CDR3 runs to 12 residues. The germline V and J ends were trimmed by 6 bases and 6 bases, with 11 bases remaining between them. The CDR3: CASRLAAAEAFF. CDR3 DNA: TGTGCCAGCAGACTGGCGGCTGCTGAAGCTTTCTTT.